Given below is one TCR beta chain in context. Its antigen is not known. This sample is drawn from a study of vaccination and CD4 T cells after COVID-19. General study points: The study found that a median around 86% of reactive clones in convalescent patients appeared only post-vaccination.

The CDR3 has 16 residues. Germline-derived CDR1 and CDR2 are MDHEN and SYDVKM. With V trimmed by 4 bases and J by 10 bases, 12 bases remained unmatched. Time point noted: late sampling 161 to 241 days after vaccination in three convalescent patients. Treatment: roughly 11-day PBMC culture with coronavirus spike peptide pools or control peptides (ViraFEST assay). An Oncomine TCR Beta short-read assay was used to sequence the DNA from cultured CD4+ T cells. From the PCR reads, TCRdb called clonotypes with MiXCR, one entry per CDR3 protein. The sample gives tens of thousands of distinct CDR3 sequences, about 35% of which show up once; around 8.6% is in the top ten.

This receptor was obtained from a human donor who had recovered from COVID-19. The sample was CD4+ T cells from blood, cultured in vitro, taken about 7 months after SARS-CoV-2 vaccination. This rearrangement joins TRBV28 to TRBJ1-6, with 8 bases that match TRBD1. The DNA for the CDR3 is TGTGCCAGCAGTTCCTATCCAGACAGGGGAGGCTCACCCCTCCACTTT. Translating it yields CASSSYPDRGGSPLHF.